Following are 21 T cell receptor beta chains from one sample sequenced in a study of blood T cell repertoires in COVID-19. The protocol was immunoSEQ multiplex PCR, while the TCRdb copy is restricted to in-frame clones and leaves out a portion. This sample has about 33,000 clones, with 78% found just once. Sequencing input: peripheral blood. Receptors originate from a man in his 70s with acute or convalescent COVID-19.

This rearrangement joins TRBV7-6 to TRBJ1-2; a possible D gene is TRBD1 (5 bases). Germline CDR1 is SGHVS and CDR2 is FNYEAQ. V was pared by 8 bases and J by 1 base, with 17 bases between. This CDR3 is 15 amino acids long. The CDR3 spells CASSQANTLNYGYTF. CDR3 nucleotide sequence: TGTGCCAGCTCACAGGCGAATACTCTTAACTATGGCTACACCTTC. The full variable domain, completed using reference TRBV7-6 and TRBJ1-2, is GAGVSQSPRYKVTKRGQDVALRCDPISGHVSLYWYRQALGQGPEFLTYFNYEAQQDKSGLPNDRFSAERPEGSISTLTIQRTEQRDSAMYRCASSQANTLNYGYTFGSGTRLTVV.

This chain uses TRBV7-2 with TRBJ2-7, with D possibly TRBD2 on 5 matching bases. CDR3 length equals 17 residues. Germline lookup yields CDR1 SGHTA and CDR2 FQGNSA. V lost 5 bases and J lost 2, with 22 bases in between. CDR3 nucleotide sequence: TGTGCCAGCAGCCCTCCCGTCGGGGTTAGTTCGCCCTACGAGCAGTACTTC. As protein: CASSPPVGVSSPYEQYF.

The CDR3 DNA is TGTGCCATCAGTGGTCCCCAGCTTGGAGTCTACGAGCAGTACTTC. Its protein product is CAISGPQLGVYEQYF. This chain connects TRBV10-3 to TRBJ2-7, with no clear D. CDR3 length: 15 residues. V shed 4 bases and J shed 3 bases, with 16 bases lying between them. Germline V lookup: CDR1 ENHRY, CDR2 SYGVKD.

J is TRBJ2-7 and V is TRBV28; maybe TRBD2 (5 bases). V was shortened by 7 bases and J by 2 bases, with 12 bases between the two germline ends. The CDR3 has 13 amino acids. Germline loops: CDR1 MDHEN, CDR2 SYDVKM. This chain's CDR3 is CASKMHGAYEQYF. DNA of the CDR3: TGTGCCAGCAAAATGCACGGGGCCTACGAGCAGTACTTC.

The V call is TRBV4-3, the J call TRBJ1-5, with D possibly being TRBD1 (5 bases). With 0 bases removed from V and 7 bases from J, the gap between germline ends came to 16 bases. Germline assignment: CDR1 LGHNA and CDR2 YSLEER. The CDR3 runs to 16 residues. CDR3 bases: TGCGCCAGCAGCCAAGATCGCCTGGACACCAGCCAGCCCCAGCATTTT. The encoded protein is CASSQDRLDTSQPQHF.

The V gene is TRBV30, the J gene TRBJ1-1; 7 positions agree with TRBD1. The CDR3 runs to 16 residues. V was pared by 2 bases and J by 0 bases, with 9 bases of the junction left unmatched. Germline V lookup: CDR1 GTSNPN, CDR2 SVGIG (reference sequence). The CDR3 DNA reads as TGTGCCTGGAGTTTGACAGGGAGGAAAGTGAACACTGAAGCTTTCTTT. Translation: CAWSLTGRKVNTEAFF.

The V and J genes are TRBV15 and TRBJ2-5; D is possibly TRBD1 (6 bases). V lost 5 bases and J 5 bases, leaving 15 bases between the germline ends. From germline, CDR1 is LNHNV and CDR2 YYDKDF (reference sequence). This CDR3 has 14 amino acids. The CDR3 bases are TGTGCCACCAGCGGCTATAGGGGGTGGGAGACCCAGTACTTC. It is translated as CATSGYRGWETQYF.

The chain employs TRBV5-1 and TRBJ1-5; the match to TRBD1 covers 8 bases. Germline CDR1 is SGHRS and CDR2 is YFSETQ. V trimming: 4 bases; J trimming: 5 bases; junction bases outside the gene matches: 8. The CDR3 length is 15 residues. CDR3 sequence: CASSPGTGWDQPQHF. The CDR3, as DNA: TGCGCCAGCAGCCCCGGGACAGGATGGGATCAGCCCCAGCATTTT.

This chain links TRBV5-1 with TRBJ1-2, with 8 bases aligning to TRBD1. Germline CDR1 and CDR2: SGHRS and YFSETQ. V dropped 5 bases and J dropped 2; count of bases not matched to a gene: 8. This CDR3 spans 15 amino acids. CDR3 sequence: CASSGDRGNNYGYTF. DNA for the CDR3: TGCGCCAGCAGTGGAGACAGGGGAAACAACTATGGCTACACCTTC.

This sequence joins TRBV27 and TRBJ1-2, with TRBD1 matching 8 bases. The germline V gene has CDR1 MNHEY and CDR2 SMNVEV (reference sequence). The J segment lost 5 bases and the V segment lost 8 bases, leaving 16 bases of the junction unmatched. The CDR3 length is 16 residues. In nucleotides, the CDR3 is TGTGCCAGCGCTGAGGCAGGGGGCCAAGCGAGATATGGCTACACCTTC. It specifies CASAEAGGQARYGYTF.

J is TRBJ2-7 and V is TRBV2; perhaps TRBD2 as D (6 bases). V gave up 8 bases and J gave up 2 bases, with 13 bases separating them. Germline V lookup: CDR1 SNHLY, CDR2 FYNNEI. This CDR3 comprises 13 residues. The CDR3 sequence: CASGSGDTYEQYF. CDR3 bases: TGTGCCAGCGGTAGCGGAGATACCTACGAGCAGTACTTC. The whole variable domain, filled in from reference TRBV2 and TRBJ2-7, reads EPEVTQTPSHQVTQMGQEVILRCVPISNHLYFYWYRQILGQKVEFLVSFYNNEISEKSEIFDDQFSVERPDGSNFTLKIRSTKLEDSAMYFCASGSGDTYEQYFGPGTRLTVT.

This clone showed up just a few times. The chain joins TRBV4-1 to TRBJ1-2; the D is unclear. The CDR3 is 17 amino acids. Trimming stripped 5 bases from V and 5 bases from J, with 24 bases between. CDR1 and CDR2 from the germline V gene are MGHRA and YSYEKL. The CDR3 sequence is CASSSFERNAADYGYTF. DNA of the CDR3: TGCGCCAGCAGCTCTTTTGAAAGGAACGCGGCAGATTATGGCTACACCTTC.

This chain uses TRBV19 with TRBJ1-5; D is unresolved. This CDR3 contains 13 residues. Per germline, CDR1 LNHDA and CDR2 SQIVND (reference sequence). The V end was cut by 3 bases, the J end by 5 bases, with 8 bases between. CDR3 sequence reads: CASSIGGYQPQHF. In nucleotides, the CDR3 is TGTGCCAGTAGTATTGGCGGATATCAGCCCCAGCATTTT. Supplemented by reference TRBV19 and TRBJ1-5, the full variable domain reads DGGITQSPKYLFRKEGQNVTLSCEQNLNHDAMYWYRQDPGQGLRLIYYSQIVNDFQKGDIAEGYSVSREKKESFPLTVTSAQKNPTAFYLCASSIGGYQPQHFGDGTRLSIL.

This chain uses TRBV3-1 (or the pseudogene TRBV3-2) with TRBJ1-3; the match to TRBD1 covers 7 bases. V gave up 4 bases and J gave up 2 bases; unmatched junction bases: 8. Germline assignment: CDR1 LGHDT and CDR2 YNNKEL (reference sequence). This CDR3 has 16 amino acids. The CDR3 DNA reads TGTGCCAGCAGCCCGCGGGACAGAACAACTGGAAACACCATATATTTT. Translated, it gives CASSPRDRTTGNTIYF.

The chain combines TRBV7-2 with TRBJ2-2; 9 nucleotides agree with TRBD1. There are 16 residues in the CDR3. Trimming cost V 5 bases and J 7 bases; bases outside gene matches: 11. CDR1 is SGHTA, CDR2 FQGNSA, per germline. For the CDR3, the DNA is TGTGCCAGCAGCGGACAGGGGCCCCAAACGTTCGGGGAGCTGTTTTTT. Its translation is CASSGQGPQTFGELFF.

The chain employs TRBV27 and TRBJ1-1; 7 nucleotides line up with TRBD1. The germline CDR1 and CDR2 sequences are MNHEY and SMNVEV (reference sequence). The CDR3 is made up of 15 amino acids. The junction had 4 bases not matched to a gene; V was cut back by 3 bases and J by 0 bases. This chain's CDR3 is CASSFPGQMNTEAFF. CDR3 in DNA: TGTGCCAGCAGTTTCCCGGGACAGATGAACACTGAAGCTTTCTTT.

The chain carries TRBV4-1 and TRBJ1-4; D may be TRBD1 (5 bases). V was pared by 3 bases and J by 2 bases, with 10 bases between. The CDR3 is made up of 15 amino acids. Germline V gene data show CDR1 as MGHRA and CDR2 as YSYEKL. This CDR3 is CASSHKGLTNEKLFF. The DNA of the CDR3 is TGCGCCAGCAGCCATAAGGGACTGACTAATGAAAAACTGTTTTTT.

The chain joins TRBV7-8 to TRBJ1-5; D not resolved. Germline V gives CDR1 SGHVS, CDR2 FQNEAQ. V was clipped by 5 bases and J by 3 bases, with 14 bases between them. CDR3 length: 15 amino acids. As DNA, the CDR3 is TGTGCCAGCAGCCCCGAATCGGGGTACAATCAGCCCCAGCATTTT. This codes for CASSPESGYNQPQHF.

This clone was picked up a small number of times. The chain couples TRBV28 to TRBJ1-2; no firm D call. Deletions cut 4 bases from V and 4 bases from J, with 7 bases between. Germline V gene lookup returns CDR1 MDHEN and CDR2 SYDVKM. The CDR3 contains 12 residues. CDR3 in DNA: TGTGCCAGCAGTTCCAGACTCTATGGCTACACCTTC. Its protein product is CASSSRLYGYTF.

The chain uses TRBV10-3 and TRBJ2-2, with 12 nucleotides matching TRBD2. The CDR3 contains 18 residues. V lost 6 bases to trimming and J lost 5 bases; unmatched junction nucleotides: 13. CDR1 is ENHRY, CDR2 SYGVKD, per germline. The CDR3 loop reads CAIRPFLPGTSGTGELFF. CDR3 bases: TGTGCCATCAGACCATTCCTCCCCGGGACTAGCGGGACCGGGGAGCTGTTTTTT.

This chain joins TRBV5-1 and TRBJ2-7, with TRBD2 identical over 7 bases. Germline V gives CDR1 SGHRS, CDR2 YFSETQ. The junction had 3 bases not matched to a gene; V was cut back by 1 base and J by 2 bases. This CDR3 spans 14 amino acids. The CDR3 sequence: CASSLWSGTYEQYF. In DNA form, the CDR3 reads TGCGCCAGCAGCTTGTGGAGCGGGACCTACGAGCAGTACTTC.